This is a list of T cell receptor beta chains from one sample in a study of early T cells in non-severe SARS-CoV-2 infection. One entry per CDR3 protein results from TCRdb running MiXCR on the 5' RACE reads. The table has approximately 76,000 distinct CDR3 sequences, around 13% seen once; the top ten hold roughly 1.2%. Specimen: whole blood. Every receptor here comes from an adult who was a healthcare worker with PCR-confirmed SARS-CoV-2 infection or an uninfected control (not recorded which). The CDR3 runs from the conserved cysteine through the conserved F or W. The order of the fields is D gene, V gene, J gene, clone size, CDR3 protein, CDR3 DNA. D genes are given only for firm matches. Some rows have no size entry. The others give once, few or many, or a class for an expanded clone.

D gene: NA
V gene: TRBV7-2
J gene: TRBJ2-7
clone size: many
CDR3 protein: CASSLVRYEQYF
CDR3 DNA: TGTGCCAGCAGCTTGGTTCGGTACGAGCAGTACTTC

D gene: NA
V gene: TRBV7-6
J gene: TRBJ2-7
clone size: many
CDR3 protein: CASSLYGEGGYEQYF
CDR3 DNA: TGTGCCAGCAGCTTATATGGAGAAGGCGGCTACGAGCAGTACTTC

D gene: NA
V gene: TRBV5-6
J gene: TRBJ2-1
clone size: many
CDR3 protein: CASSLGADSYNEQFF
CDR3 DNA: TGTGCCAGCAGCCTAGGCGCAGACTCCTACAATGAGCAGTTCTTC

D gene: NA
V gene: TRBV6-6
J gene: TRBJ1-1
clone size: many
CDR3 protein: CASSSKIMNTEAFF
CDR3 DNA: TGTGCCAGCAGTTCCAAAATCATGAACACTGAAGCTTTCTTT

D gene: TRBD2
V gene: TRBV4-3
J gene: TRBJ2-7
clone size: many
CDR3 protein: CASSQDVAGGYEQYF
CDR3 DNA: TGCGCCAGCAGCCAAGATGTAGCGGGAGGCTACGAGCAGTACTTC

D gene: TRBD1
V gene: TRBV19
J gene: TRBJ1-5
clone size: many
CDR3 protein: CASSSDRVEVQPQHF
CDR3 DNA: TGTGCCAGTAGTAGCGACAGGGTTGAAGTTCAGCCCCAGCATTTT

D gene: NA
V gene: TRBV6-5
J gene: TRBJ1-1
clone size: many
CDR3 protein: CASNPKETANTEAFF
CDR3 DNA: TGTGCCAGCAACCCCAAGGAAACAGCGAACACTGAAGCTTTCTTT

D gene: TRBD1
V gene: TRBV9
J gene: TRBJ2-5
clone size: many
CDR3 protein: CASSARDRAQETQYF
CDR3 DNA: TGTGCCAGCAGCGCCCGGGACAGGGCCCAGGAGACCCAGTACTTC

D gene: TRBD1
V gene: TRBV12-3/TRBV12-4
J gene: TRBJ1-2
clone size: NA
CDR3 protein: CASSLPGQNNYGYTF
CDR3 DNA: TGTGCCAGCAGTCTACCGGGACAGAATAACTATGGCTACACCTTC

D gene: NA
V gene: TRBV6-4
J gene: TRBJ1-1
clone size: many
CDR3 protein: CASSESANTEAFF
CDR3 DNA: TGTGCCAGCAGTGAGTCAGCGAACACTGAAGCTTTCTTT

D gene: NA
V gene: TRBV29-1
J gene: TRBJ2-1
clone size: NA
CDR3 protein: CSVPLGEGSNEQFF
CDR3 DNA: TGCAGCGTTCCTTTGGGGGAAGGGAGCAATGAGCAGTTCTTC

D gene: NA
V gene: TRBV24-1
J gene: TRBJ2-1
clone size: many
CDR3 protein: CATGTRYNEQFF
CDR3 DNA: TGTGCCACGGGGACTCGGTACAATGAGCAGTTCTTC

D gene: NA
V gene: TRBV29-1
J gene: TRBJ1-1
clone size: few
CDR3 protein: CSVDTSSEAFF
CDR3 DNA: TGCAGCGTTGATACAAGTTCTGAAGCTTTCTTT

D gene: NA
V gene: TRBV5-1
J gene: TRBJ2-3
clone size: few
CDR3 protein: CASSLPRNRGTDTQYF
CDR3 DNA: TGCGCCAGCAGTCTCCCCAGGAACAGGGGCACAGATACGCAGTATTTT

D gene: TRBD2
V gene: TRBV7-9
J gene: TRBJ2-1
clone size: many
CDR3 protein: CASSVGTSGVYNEQFF
CDR3 DNA: TGTGCCAGCAGCGTAGGGACTAGCGGGGTCTACAATGAGCAGTTCTTC

D gene: TRBD1
V gene: TRBV7-2
J gene: TRBJ2-5
clone size: many
CDR3 protein: CASSLVTGARETQYF
CDR3 DNA: TGTGCCAGCAGCTTAGTAACAGGGGCCCGGGAGACCCAGTACTTC

D gene: TRBD2
V gene: TRBV9
J gene: TRBJ2-7
clone size: NA
CDR3 protein: CASSRSGSITDEQYF
CDR3 DNA: TGTGCCAGCAGCAGAAGCGGGAGTATTACGGACGAGCAGTACTTC

D gene: TRBD2
V gene: TRBV7-9
J gene: TRBJ2-1
clone size: many
CDR3 protein: CASSQNRGGPGLASYNEQFF
CDR3 DNA: TGTGCCAGCAGCCAGAACCGAGGGGGTCCGGGACTAGCGTCCTACAATGAGCAGTTCTTC

D gene: NA
V gene: TRBV3-1
J gene: TRBJ1-4
clone size: many
CDR3 protein: CASSQDTDQGEKLFF
CDR3 DNA: TGTGCCAGCAGCCAAGATACAGATCAGGGTGAAAAACTGTTTTTT

D gene: NA
V gene: TRBV7-2
J gene: TRBJ2-7
clone size: many
CDR3 protein: CASSLRGGETYEQYF
CDR3 DNA: TGTGCCAGCAGCTTAAGGGGCGGAGAGACCTACGAGCAGTACTTC

D gene: NA
V gene: TRBV19
J gene: TRBJ2-3
clone size: many
CDR3 protein: CASSSGETDTQYF
CDR3 DNA: TGTGCCAGTAGTAGCGGGGAAACAGATACGCAGTATTTT

D gene: NA
V gene: TRBV28
J gene: TRBJ1-2
clone size: NA
CDR3 protein: CASIRQAPGYGYTF
CDR3 DNA: TGTGCCAGCATTCGACAGGCCCCTGGCTATGGCTACACCTTC

D gene: NA
V gene: TRBV29-1
J gene: TRBJ2-7
clone size: few
CDR3 protein: CSVEENEGYEQYF
CDR3 DNA: TGCAGCGTTGAAGAAAACGAGGGGTACGAGCAGTACTTC

D gene: NA
V gene: TRBV11-1
J gene: TRBJ1-1
clone size: many
CDR3 protein: CASSLDKNTEAFF
CDR3 DNA: TGTGCCAGCAGCCTTGACAAGAACACTGAAGCTTTCTTT

D gene: NA
V gene: TRBV28
J gene: TRBJ1-5
clone size: NA
CDR3 protein: CASSSVNQPQHF
CDR3 DNA: TGTGCCAGCAGTTCGGTTAATCAGCCCCAGCATTTT

D gene: NA
V gene: TRBV11-2
J gene: TRBJ1-4
clone size: few
CDR3 protein: CASSLLGAGDEKLFF
CDR3 DNA: TGTGCCAGCAGCTTACTAGGCGCCGGAGATGAAAAACTGTTTTTT

D gene: TRBD1
V gene: TRBV7-2
J gene: TRBJ2-2
clone size: many
CDR3 protein: CASSHQGVNTGELFF
CDR3 DNA: TGTGCCAGCAGCCATCAGGGGGTTAACACCGGGGAGCTGTTTTTT

D gene: TRBD2
V gene: TRBV5-4
J gene: TRBJ2-5
clone size: NA
CDR3 protein: CATDPGGGQETQYF
CDR3 DNA: TGTGCCACCGATCCGGGGGGAGGCCAAGAGACCCAGTACTTC

D gene: NA
V gene: TRBV20-1
J gene: TRBJ2-3
clone size: NA
CDR3 protein: CSAREGSPDTQYF
CDR3 DNA: TGCAGTGCTAGGGAAGGGAGTCCAGATACGCAGTATTTT

D gene: NA
V gene: TRBV4-2
J gene: TRBJ1-1
clone size: few
CDR3 protein: CASSDQGTEAFF
CDR3 DNA: TGTGCCAGCAGCGATCAGGGGACTGAAGCTTTCTTT

D gene: TRBD2
V gene: TRBV20-1
J gene: TRBJ2-1
clone size: NA
CDR3 protein: CSARGTSGRVYNEQFF
CDR3 DNA: TGCAGTGCTAGAGGGACTAGCGGGAGGGTCTACAATGAGCAGTTCTTC

D gene: TRBD2
V gene: TRBV29-1
J gene: TRBJ2-7
clone size: many
CDR3 protein: CSVRTSGAYEQYF
CDR3 DNA: TGCAGCGTTCGGACTAGCGGAGCCTACGAGCAGTACTTC

D gene: TRBD1
V gene: TRBV13
J gene: TRBJ1-5
clone size: many
CDR3 protein: CASSLQGAQPQHF
CDR3 DNA: TGTGCCAGCAGCCTGCAGGGGGCTCAGCCCCAGCATTTT

D gene: NA
V gene: TRBV28
J gene: TRBJ1-2
clone size: few
CDR3 protein: CASSVRPPPRGYTF
CDR3 DNA: TGTGCCAGCAGCGTCCGGCCCCCTCCCCGGGGCTACACCTTC

D gene: NA
V gene: TRBV5-1
J gene: TRBJ2-7
clone size: NA
CDR3 protein: CASSITVEYEQYF
CDR3 DNA: TGCGCCAGCAGCATCACCGTGGAGTACGAGCAGTACTTC

D gene: NA
V gene: TRBV5-6
J gene: TRBJ2-7
clone size: many
CDR3 protein: CASSLLGRTYEQYF
CDR3 DNA: TGTGCCAGCAGCTTGCTTGGGAGGACCTACGAGCAGTACTTC

D gene: NA
V gene: TRBV29-1
J gene: TRBJ1-1
clone size: many
CDR3 protein: CSVDQPNTEAFF
CDR3 DNA: TGCAGCGTTGACCAGCCTAACACTGAAGCTTTCTTT

D gene: TRBD1
V gene: TRBV28
J gene: TRBJ2-7
clone size: NA
CDR3 protein: CASSSSRTGHYEQYF
CDR3 DNA: TGTGCCAGCAGTTCGTCTAGGACAGGACACTACGAGCAGTACTTC

D gene: NA
V gene: TRBV9
J gene: TRBJ1-1
clone size: many
CDR3 protein: CASSVAPMGTEAFF
CDR3 DNA: TGTGCCAGCAGCGTAGCACCCATGGGCACTGAAGCTTTCTTT

D gene: NA
V gene: TRBV14
J gene: TRBJ1-1
clone size: many
CDR3 protein: CASSQDTVRTEAFF
CDR3 DNA: TGTGCCAGCAGCCAAGATACGGTGCGCACTGAAGCTTTCTTT

D gene: TRBD2
V gene: TRBV28
J gene: TRBJ2-5
clone size: few
CDR3 protein: CASRRGVETQYF
CDR3 DNA: TGTGCCAGCAGGCGGGGGGTAGAGACCCAGTACTTC

D gene: NA
V gene: TRBV12-3/TRBV12-4
J gene: TRBJ1-5
clone size: many
CDR3 protein: CASTPTRVPVEPQHF
CDR3 DNA: TGTGCCAGCACCCCCACAAGGGTGCCTGTTGAGCCCCAGCATTTT

D gene: NA
V gene: TRBV6-5
J gene: TRBJ1-4
clone size: many
CDR3 protein: CASSRSGLGATNEKLFF
CDR3 DNA: TGTGCCAGCAGCCGGTCAGGGCTGGGTGCAACTAATGAAAAACTGTTTTTT

D gene: TRBD1
V gene: TRBV7-8
J gene: TRBJ1-5
clone size: NA
CDR3 protein: CASSLRDRGRADQPQHF
CDR3 DNA: TGTGCCAGCAGCCTTCGGGACAGGGGGCGGGCGGATCAGCCCCAGCATTTT

D gene: NA
V gene: TRBV7-6
J gene: TRBJ2-5
clone size: few
CDR3 protein: CASSPPRLGDRGETQYF
CDR3 DNA: TGTGCCAGCAGCCCACCTCGGCTCGGGGATCGGGGAGAGACCCAGTACTTC

D gene: NA
V gene: TRBV20-1
J gene: TRBJ2-7
clone size: many
CDR3 protein: CSVPGGRRYEQYF
CDR3 DNA: TGCAGTGTCCCCGGCGGCCGCCGCTACGAGCAGTACTTC

D gene: TRBD2
V gene: TRBV28
J gene: TRBJ2-2
clone size: NA
CDR3 protein: CASSLAGPSGTGELFF
CDR3 DNA: TGTGCCAGCAGTTTAGCCGGCCCTAGCGGCACCGGGGAGCTGTTTTTT

D gene: TRBD2
V gene: TRBV6-2/TRBV6-3
J gene: TRBJ2-3
clone size: many
CDR3 protein: CASSYSLAGADTQYF
CDR3 DNA: TGTGCCAGCAGTTACTCCCTAGCGGGAGCAGATACGCAGTATTTT

D gene: TRBD2
V gene: TRBV15
J gene: TRBJ2-7
clone size: NA
CDR3 protein: CATSRGLKLSYEQYF
CDR3 DNA: TGTGCCACCTCGCGGGGGTTGAAATTATCCTACGAGCAGTACTTC

D gene: TRBD1
V gene: TRBV20-1
J gene: TRBJ2-3
clone size: many
CDR3 protein: CSAVSGGGLGTQYF
CDR3 DNA: TGCAGTGCAGTCTCAGGGGGCGGCTTGGGTACGCAGTATTTT

D gene: NA
V gene: TRBV27
J gene: TRBJ2-7
clone size: NA
CDR3 protein: CASSPGFGGEQYF
CDR3 DNA: TGTGCCAGTAGTCCGGGGTTCGGAGGCGAGCAGTACTTC

D gene: TRBD1
V gene: TRBV29-1
J gene: TRBJ2-7
clone size: many
CDR3 protein: CSVEDEGRQGIYEQYF
CDR3 DNA: TGCAGCGTTGAAGATGAGGGAAGACAGGGGATCTACGAGCAGTACTTC

D gene: NA
V gene: TRBV10-3
J gene: TRBJ2-2
clone size: NA
CDR3 protein: CAIPLGTGELFF
CDR3 DNA: TGTGCCATCCCCCTGGGGACCGGGGAGCTGTTTTTT

D gene: TRBD2
V gene: TRBV20-1
J gene: TRBJ2-1
clone size: many
CDR3 protein: CSAELAGVRNEQFF
CDR3 DNA: TGCAGTGCTGAACTAGCGGGAGTAAGGAATGAGCAGTTCTTC

D gene: NA
V gene: TRBV6-6
J gene: TRBJ1-5
clone size: many
CDR3 protein: CASSLAANQPQHF
CDR3 DNA: TGTGCCAGCAGTTTGGCGGCAAATCAGCCCCAGCATTTT

D gene: TRBD2
V gene: TRBV28
J gene: TRBJ2-7
clone size: many
CDR3 protein: CASSLAGGPYEQYF
CDR3 DNA: TGTGCCAGCAGTTTAGCGGGAGGCCCTTACGAGCAGTACTTC

D gene: NA
V gene: TRBV7-2
J gene: TRBJ2-3
clone size: many
CDR3 protein: CASSFTSYDHTDTQYF
CDR3 DNA: TGTGCCAGCAGCTTCACCAGCTACGACCACACAGATACGCAGTATTTT

D gene: TRBD1
V gene: TRBV29-1
J gene: TRBJ2-7
clone size: many
CDR3 protein: CSVGTGGYEQYF
CDR3 DNA: TGCAGCGTGGGGACAGGGGGCTACGAGCAGTACTTC

D gene: TRBD1
V gene: TRBV3-1
J gene: TRBJ1-2
clone size: many
CDR3 protein: CASTTVGGTGGYTF
CDR3 DNA: TGTGCCAGCACTACTGTCGGGGGGACAGGTGGCTACACCTTC